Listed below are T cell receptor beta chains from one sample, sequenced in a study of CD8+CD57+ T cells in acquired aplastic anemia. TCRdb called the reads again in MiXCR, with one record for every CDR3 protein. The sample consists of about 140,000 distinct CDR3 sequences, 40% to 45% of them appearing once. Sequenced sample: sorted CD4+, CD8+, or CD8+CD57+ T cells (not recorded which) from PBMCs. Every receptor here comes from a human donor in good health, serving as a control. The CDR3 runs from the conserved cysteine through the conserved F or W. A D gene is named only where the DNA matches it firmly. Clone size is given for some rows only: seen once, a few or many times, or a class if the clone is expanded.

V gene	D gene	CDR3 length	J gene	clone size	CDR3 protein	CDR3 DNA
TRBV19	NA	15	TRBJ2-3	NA	CASSMVGNPGDTQYF	TGTGCCAGTAGTATGGTCGGGAATCCGGGGGATACGCAGTATTTT
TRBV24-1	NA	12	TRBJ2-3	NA	CAQEGTADTQYF	TGTGCCCAGGAAGGTACGGCAGATACGCAGTATTTT
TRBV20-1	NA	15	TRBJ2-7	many	CSASSSDSHVGEQYF	TGCAGTGCTAGCTCTTCGGACTCCCACGTAGGCGAGCAGTACTTC
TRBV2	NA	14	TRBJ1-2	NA	CASSEQGGFYGYTF	TGTGCCAGCAGTGAACAGGGAGGGTTCTATGGCTACACCTTC
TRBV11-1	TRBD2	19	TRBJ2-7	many	CASSLAPRLVAGQTYEQYF	TGTGCCAGCAGCTTAGCGCCCCGGTTGGTAGCGGGGCAGACCTACGAGCAGTACTTC
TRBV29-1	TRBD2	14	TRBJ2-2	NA	CSVLAGAHTGELFF	TGCAGCGTGCTAGCGGGGGCCCACACCGGGGAGCTGTTTTTT
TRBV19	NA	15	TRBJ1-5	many	CASEEAWGSLQPQHF	TGTGCCAGTGAGGAGGCTTGGGGGAGTCTGCAGCCCCAGCATTTT
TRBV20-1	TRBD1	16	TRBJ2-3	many	CSARNPGTGKTDTQYF	TGCAGTGCTAGGAACCCCGGGACAGGGAAAACAGATACGCAGTATTTT
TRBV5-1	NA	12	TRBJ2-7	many	CASSPPGQEQYF	TGCGCCAGCAGCCCCCCGGGCCAGGAGCAGTACTTC
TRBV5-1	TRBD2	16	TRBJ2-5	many	CASSPRLAGGRETQYF	TGCGCCAGCAGCCCCAGACTAGCGGGAGGGCGGGAGACCCAGTACTTC
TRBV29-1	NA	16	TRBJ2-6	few	CSVLTSVSSGASVLTF	TGCAGCGTTTTGACCAGCGTAAGCTCTGGGGCCAGCGTCCTGACTTTC
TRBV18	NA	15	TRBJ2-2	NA	CASSPEQGSTGELFF	TGTGCCAGCTCACCGGAACAGGGATCCACCGGGGAGCTGTTTTTT
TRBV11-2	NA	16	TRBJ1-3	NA	CASSFRQAYSGNTIYF	TGTGCCAGCAGCTTTCGACAGGCTTACTCTGGAAACACCATATATTTT
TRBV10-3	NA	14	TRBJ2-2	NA	CATKGRILSGELLF	TGTGCCACCAAGGGAAGAATATTGTCCGGGGAGCTGCTTTTT
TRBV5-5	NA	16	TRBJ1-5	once	CVSSLNSGYGNQPQHF	TGTGTCAGCAGCTTGAATTCAGGGTATGGCAATCAGCCCCAGCATTTT